These 32 T cell receptor beta chains were sequenced from one sample in a study of T cell responses to AZD1222 COVID-19 vaccine (dated by TCRdb to the early 2020s). Receptor libraries were prepared by the immunoSEQ multiplex PCR assay. Drawn from immuneACCESS, this table holds only the in-frame rearrangements with V and J called that TCRdb kept. Clones are partly lost; checked studies trace under half to an unresolved V gene and leave the rest unexplained. Recorded for this sample are some 69,000 clones; roughly 85% of them occurred a single time. The ten largest make up approximately 23% of the sample. The time point label on this specimen signifies: about 28 days (+/-7) after the second vaccine dose. Here the sequenced sample was peripheral blood, taken 28 days after the second AZD1222 dose. The receptors derive from an adult who received the AZD1222 COVID-19 vaccine.

This chain uses TRBV18 with TRBJ2-1; D perhaps matches TRBD1 (6 bases). CDR3 length equals 15 residues. V was trimmed by 6 bases and J by 8 bases, leaving 20 bases between them. Looked up from germline, CDR1 is KGHSH and CDR2 is LQKENI. The CDR3 DNA reads TGTGCCAGCTCCCACCGTCAGGTAGGGGGAGATGAGCAGTTCTTC. Amino acids: CASSHRQVGGDEQFF.

This clone was observed a single time. Written as DNA, the CDR3 is TGTGCCAGTACCAACCCGGGACAGCCGCTGTCAGACACCATATATTTT. Translating gives CASTNPGQPLSDTIYF. The chain couples TRBV19 to TRBJ1-3; 7 bases match TRBD1. Germline assignment: CDR1 LNHDA and CDR2 SQIVND (reference sequence). The CDR3 is made up of 16 amino acids. Germline trimming cut 7 bases from V and 8 bases from J; bases unmatched to any gene: 17. Looking up the rest from reference TRBV19 and TRBJ1-3 gives the full variable domain: DGGITQSPKYLFRKEGQNVTLSCEQNLNHDAMYWYRQDPGQGLRLIYYSQIVNDFQKGDIAEGYSVSREKKESFPLTVTSAQKNPTAFYLCASTNPGQPLSDTIYFGEGSWLTVV.

The chain recombines TRBV13 with TRBJ1-3; D remains unclear. The length of the CDR3 is 15 residues. V lost 5 bases to trimming and J lost 4 bases, with 15 bases between them. Looked up from germline, CDR1 is PRHDT and CDR2 is FYEKMQ (reference sequence). As DNA, the CDR3 is TGTGCCAGCAGCCCGTTCGTGGCATCCGGAAACACCATATATTTT. This gives the protein CASSPFVASGNTIYF.

This clone qualifies as medium-sized (0.01 to 0.1%). V usage is TRBV2 and J usage is TRBJ1-1; TRBD1 matches at 7 bases. V was clipped by 6 bases and J by 0 bases; unmatched bases: 4. The CDR3 sequence is 14 residues long. CDR1 and CDR2 (germline): SNHLY, FYNNEI. The CDR3 is CASRGDSLNTEAFF. CDR3 sequence (DNA): TGTGCCAGCAGGGGGGACAGCCTGAACACTGAAGCTTTCTTT.

This clone was detected only once. V and J are TRBV5-5 and TRBJ1-3, with unresolved D. Trimming removed 7 bases from V and 1 base from J, with 15 bases in between. Germline V gene sequence: CDR1 SGHKS, CDR2 YYEKEE (reference sequence). This CDR3 spans 15 amino acids. CDR3 coding DNA: TGTGCCAGCCTACGGGAGGCGGGTTCTGGAAACACCATATATTTT. Protein: CASLREAGSGNTIYF.

This clone was picked up a small number of times. CDR3 amino acids: CAWNWGGGITEAFF. The CDR3 DNA reads TGTGCCTGGAATTGGGGAGGGGGTATCACTGAAGCTTTCTTT. This chain connects TRBV30 to TRBJ1-1, with a tentative D call TRBD1 (6 bases). With 4 bases removed from V and 4 bases from J, the gap between germline ends came to 16 bases. CDR3 length equals 14 residues. Germline V gives CDR1 GTSNPN, CDR2 SVGIG (reference sequence).

V and J are TRBV5-4 and TRBJ2-7; no definite D call. In germline, CDR1 is SGHNT, CDR2 YYREEE (reference sequence). This CDR3 is 12 amino acids long. Trimming took off 0 bases at V and 5 bases at J, with 6 bases between the two ends. For the CDR3, the DNA is TGTGCCAGCAGCTTGGCCCAGAACGAGCAGTACTTC. Translation gives CASSLAQNEQYF. Using reference TRBV5-4 and TRBJ2-7 for the parts outside the CDR3, the full variable domain is ETGVTQSPTHLIKTRGQQVTLRCSSQSGHNTVSWYQQALGQGPQFIFQYYREEENGRGNFPPRFSGLQFPNYSSELNVNALELDDSALYLCASSLAQNEQYFGPGTRLTVT.

The chain recombines TRBV10-1 with TRBJ2-1, with D possibly called TRBD1 or TRBD2 (5 bases each). The V and J ends lost 6 bases and 8 bases respectively, with 11 bases between them. Germline assignment: CDR1 WNHNN and CDR2 SYGVQD (reference sequence). The CDR3 covers 12 residues. CDR3 in DNA: TGCGCCAGCAGAGGCTTGGGGGATGAGCAGTTCTTC. Translating it yields CASRGLGDEQFF.

The rearrangement links TRBV3-1 (or the pseudogene TRBV3-2) to TRBJ1-6; 9 nucleotides agree with TRBD1. CDR1 LGHDT and CDR2 YNNKEL come from the germline V gene (reference sequence). This CDR3 has 14 residues. The junction had 5 bases not matched to a gene; V was cut back by 5 bases and J by 9 bases. The CDR3 nucleotides read TGTGCCAGCAGCTCTAACAGGGGGCTTTCACCCCTCCACTTT. It translates to CASSSNRGLSPLHF.

This clone was seen more than once but under ten times. The rearrangement joins TRBV15 to TRBJ2-1, with D perhaps TRBD2 (5 bases). The CDR3 consists of 15 residues. V was trimmed by 3 bases and J by 7 bases, leaving 16 bases between them. CDR1 LNHNV and CDR2 YYDKDF come from the germline V gene (reference sequence). The CDR3 coding sequence is TGTGCCACCAGCAGGGCCCACGGGGAACCGAATGAGCAGTTCTTC. Translated, it gives CATSRAHGEPNEQFF.

The CDR3 protein is CASSLTGPGTSGVVSGANVLTF. The CDR3 bases are TGCGCCAGCAGCCTGACAGGGCCTGGGACTAGCGGGGTCGTCTCTGGGGCCAACGTCCTGACTTTC. The gene calls are TRBV5-1 and TRBJ2-6, with 13 bases matching TRBD2. This CDR3 is 22 amino acids long. With V trimmed by 4 bases and J by 0 bases, 16 bases remained unmatched. Germline V gene sequence: CDR1 SGHRS, CDR2 YFSETQ.

This chain joins TRBV7-9 and TRBJ2-1; D assignment may be TRBD1 or TRBD2 (5 bases each). V lost 5 bases and J lost 9, with 14 bases in between. Germline CDR1 is SEHNR and CDR2 is FQNEAQ (reference sequence). The CDR3 has 13 residues. The CDR3 bases are TGTGCCAGCAGCCCTTATGGGGGTGGTGAGCAGTTCTTC. It translates to CASSPYGGGEQFF.

The chain is built from TRBV3-1 (or the pseudogene TRBV3-2) and TRBJ1-2; D is possibly TRBD1 (5 bases). Germline V lookup: CDR1 LGHDT, CDR2 YNNKEL (reference sequence). This CDR3 contains 13 residues. V was clipped by 1 base and J by 8 bases, with 11 bases between them. The chain's CDR3 is CASSQVTEGGYTF. Written as DNA, the CDR3 is TGTGCCAGCAGCCAAGTAACGGAGGGGGGCTACACCTTC.

The chain joins TRBV29-1 to TRBJ1-5; the D gene is possibly TRBD1 (6 bases). The V end lost 4 bases, the J end lost 9 bases, and 13 bases lay between the germline ends. The length of the CDR3 is 12 residues. CDR1 is SQVTM and CDR2 is ANQGSEA in the germline V gene. The CDR3 nucleotides are TGCAGCGTTGCGACAGGTCCGGGGCCCCAGCATTTT. Its translation: CSVATGPGPQHF.

The rearrangement links TRBV28 to TRBJ1-1; 7 bases agree with TRBD1. Per germline, CDR1 MDHEN and CDR2 SYDVKM. V lost 4 bases, J lost 10 bases, and 9 bases stayed unmatched. This CDR3 has 13 residues. The CDR3: CASSSSTGVSAFF. CDR3 nucleotides: TGTGCCAGCAGTTCGAGCACAGGGGTGTCAGCTTTCTTT.

The genes are TRBV5-1 and TRBJ1-1; no reliable D call. The germline V and J ends were trimmed by 0 bases and 4 bases, with 13 bases remaining between them. The CDR3 totals 15 residues. From germline, CDR1 is SGHRS and CDR2 YFSETQ. CDR3 sequence reads: CASSLAPKRGTEAFF. The DNA for the CDR3 is TGCGCCAGCAGCTTGGCCCCAAAGAGAGGCACTGAAGCTTTCTTT. Filled out from reference TRBV5-1 and TRBJ1-1, the complete variable domain reads KAGVTQTPRYLIKTRGQQVTLSCSPISGHRSVSWYQQTPGQGLQFLFEYFSETQRNKGNFPGRFSGRQFSNSRSEMNVSTLELGDSALYLCASSLAPKRGTEAFFGQGTRLTVV.

CDR3 sequence: CASSLLGLAGSWPREQYF. CDR3 DNA sequence: TGTGCCAGCAGCTTGCTGGGACTAGCGGGATCATGGCCCCGCGAGCAGTACTTC. The rearrangement uses TRBV5-6 and TRBJ2-7; 13 positions match TRBD2. Germline V gene data show CDR1 as SGHDT and CDR2 as YYEEEE. The CDR3 contains 18 residues. V lost 1 base and J lost 6; bases outside the gene matches: 13.

The chain couples TRBV20-1 to TRBJ2-7; 9 bases match TRBD1. This CDR3 has 15 residues. The V segment lost 3 bases and the J segment 0 bases; nucleotides outside the gene matches: 6. The germline CDR1 and CDR2 sequences are DFQATT and SNEGSKA (reference sequence). Written as DNA, the CDR3 is TGCAGTGCTAGTCGAAGGGACAGGGCCTCCTACGAGCAGTACTTC. As protein: CSASRRDRASYEQYF.

This clone came up once. The V and J genes are TRBV3-1 (or the pseudogene TRBV3-2) and TRBJ2-2; D not resolved. CDR3 length equals 12 residues. Between the trimmed V and J ends, which lost 2 bases and 8 bases, there was a span of 6 bases. Germline CDR1 LGHDT, CDR2 YNNKEL (reference sequence). The CDR3 nucleotides read TGTGCCAGCAGCCAATTATGGGGGGAGCTGTTTTTT. Residues: CASSQLWGELFF.

This chain connects TRBV10-2 to TRBJ2-1, with 13 bases fitting TRBD2. The J segment lost 10 bases and the V segment lost 3 bases, leaving 9 bases of the junction unmatched. Germline V gives CDR1 WSHSY, CDR2 SAAADI. The CDR3 contains 16 residues. DNA of the CDR3: TGCGCCAGCAGTGACCCTGGACTAGCGGGGGTAAAAGAGCAGTTCTTC. Its translation: CASSDPGLAGVKEQFF.

This sequence joins TRBV18 and TRBJ2-5; D tentatively fits TRBD1 or TRBD2 (5 bases each). This CDR3 has 13 amino acids. Trimming removed 3 bases at V and 5 bases at J, with 10 bases between. CDR1 is KGHSH, CDR2 LQKENI, per germline. The CDR3 DNA reads as TGTGCCAGCTCACCCGGGACGGGCGAGACCCAGTACTTC. This encodes CASSPGTGETQYF.

The chain has TRBV18 and TRBJ2-2; D might be TRBD1 or TRBD2, each matching 6 bases. V lost 4 bases to trimming and J lost 0 bases, with 12 bases between them. The V gene's germline CDR1 is KGHSH and CDR2 LQKENI. This CDR3 region has 16 residues. CDR3 sequence reads: CASSRGGFANTGELFF. The CDR3 nucleotides are TGTGCCAGCTCACGAGGGGGGTTCGCGAACACCGGGGAGCTGTTTTTT.

The chain recombines TRBV10-3 with TRBJ1-3; possibly TRBD1 for D (6 bases). This CDR3 contains 13 residues. From germline, CDR1 is ENHRY and CDR2 SYGVKD. The V end lost 11 bases, the J end lost 1 base, and 12 bases lay between the germline ends. CDR3 bases: TGTGCCGTCCAGGGGTCGTCTGGAAACACCATATATTTT. Translated: CAVQGSSGNTIYF.

This chain connects TRBV4-2 to TRBJ1-3; no firm D call. Germline V gene sequence: CDR1 LGHNA, CDR2 YNFKEQ. The CDR3 sequence is 13 residues long. V lost 0 bases to trimming and J lost 6 bases, with 6 bases between them. CDR3 in amino acids: CASSQDTVNTIYF. In DNA form, the CDR3 reads TGTGCCAGCAGCCAAGATACGGTAAACACCATATATTTT.

The chain combines TRBV25-1 with TRBJ2-5; 7 nucleotides agree with TRBD1. The J segment lost 4 bases and the V segment lost 7 bases, leaving 3 bases of the junction unmatched. CDR3 size: 12 residues. The V gene's germline CDR1 is MGHDK and CDR2 SYGVNS. CDR3 sequence reads: CASTGTAETQYF. CDR3 sequence (DNA): TGTGCCAGCACGGGGACAGCAGAGACCCAGTACTTC.

V and J are TRBV5-1 and TRBJ2-2; 9 nucleotides align to TRBD2. V trimming: 2 bases; J trimming: 4 bases; junction bases outside the gene matches: 6. The V gene's germline CDR1 is SGHRS and CDR2 YFSETQ. CDR3 size: 16 residues. The CDR3 protein is CASSFMTSGSTGELFF. DNA for the CDR3: TGCGCCAGCAGCTTTATGACTAGCGGTTCCACCGGGGAGCTGTTTTTT.

DNA for the CDR3: TGTGCCAGCAGCTTAGGGCCTGTAGGGAGCGAGACCCAGTACTTC. Its translation: CASSLGPVGSETQYF. The V and J genes are TRBV7-7 and TRBJ2-5; TRBD2 might be the D (5 bases). This CDR3 is 15 amino acids long. Germline V gene sequence: CDR1 SSHAT, CDR2 FNYEAQ (reference sequence). V lost 1 base and J lost 5, with 14 bases in between.

CDR3 region: CASSLFEADTQYF. As DNA, the CDR3 is TGCGCCAGCAGCTTATTCGAGGCAGATACGCAGTATTTT. The rearrangement uses TRBV5-1 and TRBJ2-3; D not resolved. The CDR3 loop spans 13 amino acids. Germline values: CDR1 SGHRS, CDR2 YFSETQ. The V end was cut by 2 bases, the J end by 4 bases, with 8 bases between.

This clone was detected once. The V call is TRBV27, the J call TRBJ1-1; no firm D call. CDR1 is MNHEY and CDR2 is SMNVEV in the germline V gene (reference sequence). V was shortened by 1 base and J by 5 bases, with 8 bases between the two germline ends. The CDR3 loop spans 13 amino acids. The CDR3 protein is CASSLFLGTEAFF. The DNA of the CDR3 is TGTGCCAGCAGTTTATTCTTAGGGACTGAAGCTTTCTTT.

V gene TRBV24-1 combines with J gene TRBJ2-2; tentative D call: TRBD1 (6 bases). V lost 5 bases, J lost 4 bases, and 10 bases lay in between. The CDR3 sequence is 14 residues long. Germline V gene data show CDR1 as KGHDR and CDR2 as SFDVKD. This chain's CDR3 is CATSGGGGTGELFF. The CDR3 DNA is TGTGCCACCAGTGGAGGGGGTGGCACCGGGGAGCTGTTTTTT.

This chain connects TRBV28 to TRBJ1-5; no firm D call. CDR3 length: 16 amino acids. Looked up from germline, CDR1 is MDHEN and CDR2 is SYDVKM. V was shortened by 0 bases and J by 0 bases, with 9 bases between the two germline ends. CDR3 loop: CASSLWGRYSNQPQHF. The DNA of the CDR3 is TGTGCCAGCAGTTTATGGGGCAGATATAGCAATCAGCCCCAGCATTTT. The full variable domain, with the rest looked up from reference TRBV28 and TRBJ1-5, is DVKVTQSSRYLVKRTGEKVFLECVQDMDHENMFWYRQDPGLGLRLIYFSYDVKMKEKGDIPEGYSVSREKKERFSLILESASTNQTSMYLCASSLWGRYSNQPQHFGDGTRLSIL.

This clone was detected once. The chain couples TRBV7-8 to TRBJ2-3; tentatively, D is TRBD1 (6 bases). Germline V gene data show CDR1 as SGHVS and CDR2 as FQNEAQ. The CDR3 contains 15 residues. Trimming removed 6 bases from V and 6 bases from J, with 19 bases in between. The CDR3 DNA reads TGTGCCAGCAGTGGGACACAACTAACGAGGGATACGCAGTATTTT. Protein product: CASSGTQLTRDTQYF.